The subject of this entry is one T cell receptor (beta chain). This CDR3 is built from 18 residues. Trimming took 1 base from V and 1 from J, leaving 16 bases between them. CDR1 PRHDT and CDR2 FYEKMQ come from the germline V gene (reference sequence). The data were obtained in a study of beta chain features in type 1 diabetes. What was sequenced were expressed TCRB transcripts, since all of the isolated RNA had been reverse transcribed. Only in-frame clones appear in the TCRdb table, and some are missing; sequencing was by immunoSEQ multiplex PCR. The sample holds almost 250,000 clones, around 14% seen once.

This receptor was obtained from a woman in her 40s in good health. The chain joins TRBV13 to TRBJ2-2; weak D call: TRBD2 (6 bases). Sequenced material: naive CD4+ T cells from blood. The CDR3 DNA is TGTGCCAGCAGCTTAGTGTACGAAAGCGGGCAGAACACCGGGGAGCTGTTTTTT. Translation: CASSLVYESGQNTGELFF.